The 2 T cell receptor beta chains below were found in one sample sequenced in a study of graft-versus-host responses after intestinal transplantation. No cognate antigen is known for these TCRs. Here immunoSEQ multiplex PCR was the method, and the copy in TCRdb shows in-frame clones only, minus some. The sample shows roughly 75,000 clones, 75% to 95% of them seen only once. The sequencing here drew on unstimulated CD4+ T cells sorted from spleen or lymph node cells, taken before intestinal transplant. These receptors all stem from a human donor who received an intestinal transplant.

This rearrangement joins TRBV4-1 to TRBJ1-2; D perhaps matches TRBD1 (6 bases). Trimming took off 5 bases at V and 4 bases at J, with 23 bases between the two ends. The CDR3 length is 17 residues. In germline, CDR1 is MGHRA, CDR2 YSYEKL. The DNA for the CDR3 is TGCGCCAGCAGCTTACGGACAGTAGCGGGGGGCGTCTATGGCTACACCTTC. Amino acids: CASSLRTVAGGVYGYTF.

The CDR3 is CASSLEGSGGTDTQYF. The CDR3 nucleotides are TGCGCCAGCAGCTTGGAAGGTAGCGGGGGGACAGATACGCAGTATTTT. This chain links TRBV5-1 with TRBJ2-3, with 10 bases identical to TRBD2. The V gene's germline CDR1 is SGHRS and CDR2 YFSETQ. This CDR3 comprises 16 residues. V was pared by 0 bases and J by 3 bases, with 4 bases of the junction left unmatched.